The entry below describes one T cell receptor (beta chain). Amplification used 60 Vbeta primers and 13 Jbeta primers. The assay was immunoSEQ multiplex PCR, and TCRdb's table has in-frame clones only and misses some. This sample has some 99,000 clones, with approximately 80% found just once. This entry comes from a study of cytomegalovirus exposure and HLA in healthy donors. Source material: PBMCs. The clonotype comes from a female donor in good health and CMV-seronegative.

The CDR3 DNA follows: TGTGCCAGCAGCTTAGGGGGACAGGAAGGAGAGACCCAGTACTTC. Its protein product is CASSLGGQEGETQYF. The rearrangement uses TRBV7-9 and TRBJ2-5; 8 bases are shared with TRBD1. V shed 1 base, J shed 4 bases, and the junction held 5 bases outside the gene matches. The CDR3 spans 15 residues. CDR1 is SEHNR and CDR2 is FQNEAQ in the germline V gene (reference sequence).